This TCR beta chain was documented in a study of cytomegalovirus exposure and HLA in healthy donors. Germline V gene data show CDR1 as SGHVS and CDR2 as FQNEAQ. The germline V and J ends were trimmed by 5 bases and 10 bases, with 18 bases remaining between them. The CDR3 spans 15 residues. The PCR had 60 Vbeta and 13 Jbeta primers. Measured with immunoSEQ multiplex PCR; TCRdb has only the in-frame clones, and not every one. The sample has 100,000 or so clones, less than 90% seen once; the top ten hold just over 2.5%. The sequenced material came from PBMCs. The gene calls are TRBV7-8 and TRBJ1-6, with a tentative D call TRBD1 (6 bases). The source is a man in his forties or fifties in good health and CMV-seronegative. The CDR3 reads CASSPPSGAGSPLHF. Written as DNA, the CDR3 is TGTGCCAGCAGCCCCCCTTCAGGGGCTGGCTCACCCCTCCACTTT. The variable domain in full, with the rest retrieved from reference TRBV7-8 and TRBJ1-6, is GAGVSQSPRYKVAKRGQDVALRCDPISGHVSLFWYQQALGQGPEFLTYFQNEAQLDKSGLPSDRFFAERPEGSVSTLKIQRTQQEDSAVYLCASSPPSGAGSPLHFGNGTRLTVT.